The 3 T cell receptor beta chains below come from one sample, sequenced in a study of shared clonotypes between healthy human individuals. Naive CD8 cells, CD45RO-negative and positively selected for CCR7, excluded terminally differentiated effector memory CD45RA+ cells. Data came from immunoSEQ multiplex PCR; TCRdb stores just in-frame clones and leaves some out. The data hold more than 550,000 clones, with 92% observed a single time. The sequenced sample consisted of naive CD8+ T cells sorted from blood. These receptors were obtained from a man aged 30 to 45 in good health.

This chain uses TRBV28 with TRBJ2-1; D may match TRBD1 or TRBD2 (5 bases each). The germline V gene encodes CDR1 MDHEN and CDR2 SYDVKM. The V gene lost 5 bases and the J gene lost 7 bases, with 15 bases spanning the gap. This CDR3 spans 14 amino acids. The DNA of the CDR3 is TGTGCCAGCAGTAGAGGGGAGTTGTGGAATGAGCAGTTCTTC. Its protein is CASSRGELWNEQFF. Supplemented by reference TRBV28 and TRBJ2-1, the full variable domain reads DVKVTQSSRYLVKRTGEKVFLECVQDMDHENMFWYRQDPGLGLRLIYFSYDVKMKEKGDIPEGYSVSREKKERFSLILESASTNQTSMYLCASSRGELWNEQFFGPGTRLTVL.

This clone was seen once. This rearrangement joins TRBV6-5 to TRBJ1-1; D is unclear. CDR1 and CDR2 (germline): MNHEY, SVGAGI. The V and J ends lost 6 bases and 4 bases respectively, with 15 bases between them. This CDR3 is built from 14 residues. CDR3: CASSYMDGSTEAFF. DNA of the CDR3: TGTGCCAGCAGCTACATGGACGGGAGCACTGAAGCTTTCTTT.

The CDR3 protein is CASSLWVPGGGSSLVTF. CDR3 DNA sequence: TGTGCCAGCAGTTTATGGGTCCCTGGGGGCGGTTCGTCGTTGGTCACCTTC. The chain joins TRBV27 to TRBJ1-2; tentatively, D is TRBD1 (6 bases). CDR3 size: 17 residues. Germline assignment: CDR1 MNHEY and CDR2 SMNVEV (reference sequence). Between the trimmed V and J ends, which lost 1 base and 13 bases, there was a span of 28 bases.